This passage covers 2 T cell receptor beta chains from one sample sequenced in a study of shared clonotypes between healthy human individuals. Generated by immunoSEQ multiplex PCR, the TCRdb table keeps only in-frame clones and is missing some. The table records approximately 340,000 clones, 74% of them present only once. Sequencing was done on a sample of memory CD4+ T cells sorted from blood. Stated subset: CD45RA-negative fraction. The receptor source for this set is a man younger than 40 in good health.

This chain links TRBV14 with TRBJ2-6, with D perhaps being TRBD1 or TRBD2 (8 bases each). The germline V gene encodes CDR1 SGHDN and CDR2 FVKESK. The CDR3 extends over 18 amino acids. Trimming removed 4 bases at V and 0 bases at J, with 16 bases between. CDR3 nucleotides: TGTGCCAGCAGCCCGGGGGGGACAGGCCTCTCTGGGGCCAACGTCCTGACTTTC. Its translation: CASSPGGTGLSGANVLTF.

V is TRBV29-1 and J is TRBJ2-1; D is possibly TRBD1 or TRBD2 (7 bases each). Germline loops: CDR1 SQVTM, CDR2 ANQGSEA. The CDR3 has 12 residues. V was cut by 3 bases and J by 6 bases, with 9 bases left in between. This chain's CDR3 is CSVDRGGNEQFF. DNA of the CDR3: TGCAGCGTTGACAGGGGGGGCAATGAGCAGTTCTTC.